This TCR beta chain was captured by sequencing in a study of T cell responses to AZD1222 COVID-19 vaccine. Findings and limits, study-wide: Unmutated regions of variants are reportedly targeted by nearly half of spike-specific TCRs. Baseline testing showed seropositivity in only five to seven AZD1222 recipients. Sampling that yielded the repertoires occurred only after the peak T cell response.

The CDR3 length is 16 residues. V was shortened by 3 bases and J by 5 bases, with 18 bases between the two germline ends. Germline V lookup: CDR1 LGHDT, CDR2 YNNKEL (reference sequence). With respect to this clone: Its specificity is not known.

Assay: immunoSEQ multiplex PCR; the TCRdb copy retains only in-frame clones and omits some. Of 150,000 or so clones in the sample, about 90% were seen once. The V gene is TRBV3-1 (or the pseudogene TRBV3-2), the J gene TRBJ2-3, with D tentatively TRBD1 or TRBD2 (5 bases each). The receptor was derived from an adult in good health. The sample was peripheral blood, taken on day 0 of AZD1222 vaccination. The CDR3 DNA follows: TGTGCCAGCAGCCAGGCCGCCACCCGGGGCGGAGATACGCAGTATTTT. This gives the protein CASSQAATRGGDTQYF.